The T cell receptor beta chain described here comes from a study of T cells in Graves' hyperthyroidism and ophthalmopathy. At the level of the study: Peripheral blood collection took place at initial diagnosis, before any treatment. Study-level points and caveats: Before onset, by a median of around 6.4 months, the model predicted ophthalmopathy.

Trimming shortened V by 5 bases and J by 7 bases, and 12 bases separated the two germline ends. The V gene's germline CDR1 is MNHNS and CDR2 SASEGT. The CDR3 length is 13 residues. Each ophthalmopathy patient scored at least 3 on the Clinical Activity Score and at least 4 on NOSPECS grade, with duration under 3 months. This clonotype was detected ten times or more. What it binds is not known. RNA transcripts were the template for amplifying TCR beta CDR3 regions. The TCR CDR3 was amplified in a first-round RT-PCR using the HTBI primer set. In TCRdb, the multiplex PCR reads were re-called with MiXCR into one record per CDR3 protein. The sample lists hundreds of thousands of distinct CDR3 sequences, about 15% occurring once.

Sequences were obtained from blood. This TCR was recovered from a young man with Graves' ophthalmopathy. The chain employs TRBV6-1 and TRBJ1-5; possibly TRBD1 for D (6 bases). DNA of the CDR3: TGTGCCAGCAGTCCTCAGGGGAAGCAGCCCCAGCATTTT. Its protein product is CASSPQGKQPQHF.